A selection of T cell receptor beta chains follows, all from one sample in a study of vaccination effects on CD4 cells after COVID-19. Assay used: immunoSEQ multiplex PCR; TCRdb lists only in-frame clones, some missing. The sample holds about 27,000 clones, roughly two thirds seen once. Which antigens these TCRs recognize remains unknown. The sequences come from CD4+ T cells from PBMCs cultured with SARS-CoV-2 spike peptides, collected before COVID-19 vaccination. The source of these receptors is a human donor who received a COVID-19 vaccine. Each CDR3 is given with its conserved first and last residue. D genes are given only for firm matches. Clone size is stated in some rows and not others, as once, few, many or a class when expanded.

d_call	v_call	clone_size	j_call	cdr3_aa	cdr3_nt
.	TRBV9	.	TRBJ2-3	CASSVGGIQDTQYF	TGTGCCAGCAGCGTAGGTGGGATTCAGGATACGCAGTATTTT
TRBD1	TRBV3-1/TRBV3-2	few	TRBJ1-1	CASSDRVVMNTEAFF	TGTGCCAGCAGTGACAGGGTGGTCATGAACACTGAAGCTTTCTTT
TRBD1	TRBV7-7	.	TRBJ2-7	CASSLSTGPPYEQYF	TGTGCCAGCAGCTTATCGACAGGGCCTCCCTACGAGCAGTACTTC
TRBD2	TRBV5-1	.	TRBJ2-3	CASQDRAGGGSNTQYF	TGCGCCAGCCAAGATCGGGCGGGGGGCGGGTCTAATACGCAGTATTTT
.	TRBV11-3	.	TRBJ1-5	CASSPPGRYNQPQHF	TGTGCCAGCAGCCCCCCCGGGCGGTACAATCAGCCCCAGCATTTT
.	TRBV6-1	few	TRBJ2-2	CASSEAANTGELFF	TGTGCCAGCAGTGAGGCAGCGAACACCGGGGAGCTGTTTTTT
TRBD2	TRBV5-1	.	TRBJ2-3	CASSLLAGLRDTQYF	TGCGCCAGCAGCTTGCTAGCGGGGCTTCGAGATACGCAGTATTTT
.	TRBV5-4	once	TRBJ2-7	CASSSPRDASYEQYF	TGTGCCAGCAGCTCACCCCGGGACGCTTCCTACGAGCAGTACTTC
.	TRBV5-1	.	TRBJ2-2	CASSLGRDTGELFF	TGCGCCAGCAGCTTGGGCCGAGACACCGGGGAGCTGTTTTTT
.	TRBV27	.	TRBJ1-2	CASSSLDRLSLGYTF	TGTGCCAGCAGTTCCTTAGACAGGCTCTCTCTTGGCTACACCTTC
TRBD1	TRBV6-1	.	TRBJ1-5	CASSALLQGVDQPQHF	TGTGCCAGCAGTGCTTTATTACAGGGGGTGGATCAGCCCCAGCATTTT
TRBD1	TRBV6-5	.	TRBJ2-7	CASIRQGSYEQYF	TGTGCCAGCATAAGACAGGGCTCCTACGAGCAGTACTTC
.	TRBV7-9	.	TRBJ1-1	CASSRDLNTEAFF	TGTGCCAGCAGCCGAGATCTTAACACTGAAGCTTTCTTT
.	TRBV7-6	.	TRBJ1-4	CASSLDVSEGYEKLFF	TGTGCCAGCAGCTTAGATGTTTCTGAGGGGTATGAAAAACTGTTTTTT
.	TRBV12-3/TRBV12-4	.	TRBJ2-3	CATSFSGDTQYF	TGTGCCACCTCGTTCTCCGGAGATACGCAGTATTTT
TRBD1	TRBV5-6	few	TRBJ1-3	CASSLATGENTIYF	TGTGCCAGCAGCTTGGCCACAGGGGAAAACACCATATATTTT
.	TRBV19	.	TRBJ1-4	CASSNEKLFF	TGTGCCAGTAGTAATGAAAAACTGTTTTTT
TRBD1	TRBV29-1	.	TRBJ2-2	CSGTGGGTGELFF	TGCAGCGGGACAGGGGGGGGGACCGGGGAGCTGTTTTTT
.	TRBV4-1	few	TRBJ1-2	CASSNPPGVDNLKNYGYTF	TGCGCCAGCAGCAATCCACCGGGCGTGGACAACCTGAAAAACTATGGCTACACCTTC
TRBD1	TRBV3-1/TRBV3-2	.	TRBJ2-7	CASSRGDREYEQYF	TGTGCCAGCAGCAGGGGGGACAGGGAATACGAGCAGTACTTC
.	TRBV12-1	.	TRBJ2-6	CASSLSRGTSGANVLTF	TGTGCCAGCAGCCTCAGTAGAGGTACCTCTGGGGCCAACGTCCTGACTTTC
TRBD1	TRBV6-5	.	TRBJ2-5	CASRRQGWETQYF	TGTGCCAGCAGGCGACAGGGATGGGAGACCCAGTACTTC
.	TRBV7-9	.	TRBJ1-2	CASSLRGEGYTF	TGTGCCAGCAGCTTACGAGGGGAAGGCTACACCTTC
TRBD1	TRBV7-9	.	TRBJ2-5	CASSLDGTGAGETQYF	TGTGCCAGCAGCTTAGATGGGACAGGGGCGGGAGAGACCCAGTACTTC
TRBD1	TRBV5-4	.	TRBJ2-5	CASSLQGAKETQYF	TGTGCCAGCAGCTTACAGGGGGCGAAAGAGACCCAGTACTTC
.	TRBV4-1	.	TRBJ2-3	CASSHLGTLGTDTQYF	TGCGCCAGCAGCCATTTAGGGACTCTAGGCACAGATACGCAGTATTTT
TRBD2	TRBV5-4	.	TRBJ2-2	CASSLALAGGLLNTGELFF	TGTGCCAGCAGCTTGGCTCTAGCGGGGGGATTACTGAACACCGGGGAGCTGTTTTTT
.	TRBV6-5	.	TRBJ2-7	CASKGQISSYEQYF	TGTGCCAGCAAAGGACAGATAAGCTCCTACGAGCAGTACTTC
.	TRBV12-3/TRBV12-4	few	TRBJ1-2	CASSLAGPYGYTF	TGTGCCAGCAGTTTAGCGGGACCCTATGGCTACACCTTC
.	TRBV15	.	TRBJ2-3	CATSGRVGPDTQYF	TGTGCCACCAGCGGACGAGTGGGTCCAGATACGCAGTATTTT
TRBD2	TRBV7-8	.	TRBJ2-3	CASSSSGGRHTDTQYF	TGTGCCAGCAGCTCCTCGGGAGGGCGACACACAGATACGCAGTATTTT
.	TRBV6-1	.	TRBJ1-1	CASSERGMGTEAFF	TGTGCCAGCAGTGAAAGAGGGATGGGCACTGAAGCTTTCTTT
.	TRBV5-1	.	TRBJ1-5	CASSLVSDQPQHF	TGCGCCAGCAGCTTGGTTTCCGATCAGCCCCAGCATTTT
TRBD2	TRBV29-1	few	TRBJ2-3	CSVVPRGAGGTDTQYF	TGCAGCGTTGTACCCCGTGGGGCGGGAGGGACAGATACGCAGTATTTT
TRBD2	TRBV7-6	.	TRBJ2-1	CASSLERLAHEQFF	TGTGCCAGCAGCTTAGAGCGACTAGCGCACGAGCAGTTCTTC
.	TRBV9	.	TRBJ1-1	CASSPRQANTEAFF	TGTGCCAGCAGCCCCCGACAGGCGAACACTGAAGCTTTCTTT
.	TRBV29-1	.	TRBJ1-2	CSVGAGPNYGYTF	TGCAGCGTTGGGGCAGGACCCAACTATGGCTACACCTTC
.	TRBV1	once	TRBJ2-3	CTSSQLRVGTSGKRSTDTQYF	TGCACCAGCAGCCAATTAAGGGTTGGGACTAGCGGGAAACGAAGCACAGATACGCAGTATTTT
TRBD1	TRBV11-2	.	TRBJ2-1	CASSLGGTGAFSYNEQFF	TGTGCCAGCAGCTTAGGGGGGACAGGGGCATTTTCCTACAATGAGCAGTTCTTC
TRBD2	TRBV3-1/TRBV3-2	.	TRBJ2-5	CASSQGLAGEGETQYF	TGTGCCAGCAGCCAAGGACTAGCGGGGGAGGGGGAGACCCAGTACTTC
.	TRBV6-6	.	TRBJ2-5	CASSYGAGQETQYF	TGTGCCAGCAGTTACGGGGCAGGCCAAGAGACCCAGTACTTC
.	TRBV6-2/TRBV6-3	.	TRBJ1-1	CASSVRGASTEAFF	TGTGCCAGCAGTGTCCGGGGAGCGAGCACTGAAGCTTTCTTT
.	TRBV3-1/TRBV3-2	.	TRBJ2-3	CASSRQTSTDTQYF	TGTGCCAGCAGCCGACAGACTAGCACAGATACGCAGTATTTT
TRBD1	TRBV5-8	.	TRBJ2-7	CASSLGGTGYEQYF	TGTGCCAGCAGCTTGGGTGGGACAGGTTACGAGCAGTACTTC
.	TRBV5-4	.	TRBJ2-7	CASSLGDFYEQYF	TGTGCCAGCAGCTTAGGGGACTTTTACGAGCAGTACTTC
.	TRBV6-5	.	TRBJ1-3	CASSYDGNTIYF	TGTGCCAGCAGTTACGACGGAAACACCATATATTTT
.	TRBV3-1/TRBV3-2	once	TRBJ2-3	CASSQVGGSTDTQYF	TGTGCCAGCAGCCAAGTTGGGGGGAGCACAGATACGCAGTATTTT
.	TRBV11-2	.	TRBJ2-7	CASSLSGLFGYEQYF	TGTGCCAGCAGCTTAAGTGGACTGTTTGGGTACGAGCAGTACTTC
.	TRBV10-3	.	TRBJ1-1	CAISYREDTEAFF	TGTGCCATCAGTTACAGGGAGGACACTGAAGCTTTCTTT
TRBD1	TRBV9	.	TRBJ2-3	CASSERDSRSTDTQYF	TGTGCCAGCAGCGAAAGGGACAGCAGAAGCACAGATACGCAGTATTTT